This TCR beta chain was identified in a study of blood T cell repertoires in COVID-19. Across the study: The study drew acute and convalescent COVID-19 samples from the United States, Italy and Spain. T cells, B-cell-depleted T cells, or PBMCs provided the cDNA or gDNA that served as material.

Per the authors' pipeline: Scientists estimated how many nucleated cells there were by amplifying reference gene primers. This table comes from immunoSEQ multiplex PCR, and its TCRdb copy is limited to in-frame clones, with some not included. V and J calls and clone size follow that table, whereas D and trimming were derived from the DNA. The repertoire holds fewer than 300,000 clones, approximately 77% seen once, with roughly 3.1% in the top ten. The CDR3 covers 16 residues. The germline V gene has CDR1 SGHVS and CDR2 FQNEAQ. Trimming removed 4 bases from V and 1 base from J, with 13 bases in between.

The receptor's source is a woman under 30 with acute or convalescent COVID-19. The genes are TRBV7-8 and TRBJ2-2; tentative D call: TRBD2 (5 bases). The sample consisted of peripheral blood. The CDR3 nucleotides read TGTGCCAGCAGCTCAATCGAGGCGGGGAACACCGGGGAGCTGTTTTTT. Protein product: CASSSIEAGNTGELFF. Using reference TRBV7-8 and TRBJ2-2 for the parts outside the CDR3, the full variable domain is GAGVSQSPRYKVAKRGQDVALRCDPISGHVSLFWYQQALGQGPEFLTYFQNEAQLDKSGLPSDRFFAERPEGSVSTLKIQRTQQEDSAVYLCASSSIEAGNTGELFFGEGSRLTVL.